A single T cell receptor (beta chain) is shown here with its context. The isolated RNA, all of it, was reverse transcribed, so expressed TCRB transcripts were what got sequenced. Profiling relied on immunoSEQ multiplex PCR, and the TCRdb table lists in-frame clones only, not all of them. The profile shows fewer than 900,000 clones, 17% of them singletons. The data originate from a study of beta chain features in type 1 diabetes. In germline, CDR1 is SGDLS, CDR2 YYNGEE. CDR3 length: 15 residues. V lost 2 bases, J lost 5 bases, and 4 bases stayed unmatched. The chain carries TRBV9 and TRBJ2-7; TRBD2 matches at 13 bases. The TCR originated in a woman between 18 and 30 years old in good health. The sample consisted of naive CD4+ T cells from blood. The CDR3, as DNA: TGTGCCAGCAGCGTCAGGGGACTAGCGGGACACGAGCAGTACTTC. Translated, it gives CASSVRGLAGHEQYF.